The 29 T cell receptor beta chains presented below share a single source sample, sequenced in a study of blood T cell repertoires in COVID-19. Data came from immunoSEQ multiplex PCR; TCRdb stores just in-frame clones and leaves some out. The sample lists approximately 260,000 clones; roughly 82% were seen once. Sequenced input: peripheral blood. All receptors derive from a woman aged 80 or over with active or convalescent COVID-19.

With regard to this clone: Other DNA sequences in this specimen translate into the identical CDR3. The rearrangement links TRBV5-1 to TRBJ2-5, with 14 bases matching TRBD2. CDR3 length: 17 amino acids. V was clipped by 2 bases and J by 5 bases; unmatched bases: 8. The germline CDR1 and CDR2 sequences are SGHRS and YFSETQ. CDR3: CASSLPRLAGGQETQYF. CDR3 DNA sequence: TGCGCCAGCAGCTTACCTCGACTAGCGGGAGGGCAGGAGACCCAGTACTTC.

This clone was detected only a few times. The chain carries TRBV9 and TRBJ2-3; 12 nucleotides align to TRBD1. Trimming took 3 bases from V and 2 from J; bases not matched to a gene: 1. The CDR3 sequence is 15 residues long. Germline V lookup: CDR1 SGDLS, CDR2 YYNGEE. CDR3 DNA sequence: TGTGCCAGCAGCGAGGGACAGGGGGCCACAGATACGCAGTATTTT. Residues: CASSEGQGATDTQYF.

V gene TRBV28 combines with J gene TRBJ1-5; tentative D call: TRBD1 (5 bases). CDR1 and CDR2 from the germline V gene are MDHEN and SYDVKM. CDR3 length: 10 residues. The ends were cut back, 5 bases at V and 9 bases at J, with 5 bases in the middle. Here the CDR3 reads CASSQGPQHF. The CDR3, as DNA: TGTGCCAGCAGTCAGGGGCCCCAGCATTTT.

The V and J genes are TRBV3-1 (or the pseudogene TRBV3-2) and TRBJ1-2, with 7 bases identical to TRBD1. The J segment lost 3 bases and the V segment lost 8 bases, leaving 6 bases of the junction unmatched. This CDR3 is built from 13 residues. The germline gives CDR1 LGHDT, CDR2 YNNKEL (reference sequence). The CDR3 loop is CASSTGVDYGYTF. CDR3 bases: TGTGCCAGCTCTACAGGGGTAGACTATGGCTACACCTTC.

To note about this clone: A much larger clone is a single base away; this may be a read error. V gene TRBV11-2 combines with J gene TRBJ1-1; D is unresolved. Deletions cut 1 base from V and 0 bases from J, with 3 bases between. This CDR3 comprises 13 residues. Germline V lookup: CDR1 SGHAT, CDR2 FQNNGV. CDR3 residues: CASSLVVNTEAFF. The DNA of the CDR3 is TGTGCCAGCAGCTTAGTCGTGAACACTGAAGCTTTCTTT.

V gene TRBV6-1 combines with J gene TRBJ1-5, with unresolved D. The CDR3 runs 14 residues. The V gene's germline CDR1 is MNHNS and CDR2 SASEGT. V dropped 1 base and J dropped 3 bases, with 7 bases sitting between them. CDR3: CASSEGGYNQPQHF. CDR3 nucleotides: TGTGCCAGCAGTGAAGGCGGATACAATCAGCCCCAGCATTTT.

The V gene is TRBV10-3, the J gene TRBJ2-5; TRBD2 aligns across 9 bases. J gave up 5 bases and V 6 bases, and 13 bases lay outside the gene matches. From germline, CDR1 is ENHRY and CDR2 SYGVKD. The length of the CDR3 is 16 residues. CDR3 DNA sequence: TGTGCCATCAGAAGCGGTAGCGGGGGTAAGGAGGAGACCCAGTACTTC. It yields the protein CAIRSGSGGKEETQYF.

J is TRBJ2-5 and V is TRBV7-9; 13 bases align to TRBD2. Germline values: CDR1 SEHNR, CDR2 FQNEAQ (reference sequence). V was clipped by 2 bases and J by 4 bases; unmatched bases: 4. The CDR3 sequence is 16 residues long. The CDR3 here is CASSLWTSGGAETQYF. The CDR3 DNA reads as TGTGCCAGCAGCTTATGGACTAGCGGGGGCGCAGAGACCCAGTACTTC.

This chain connects TRBV6-6 to TRBJ2-2; possibly TRBD1 for D (6 bases). CDR1 is MNHNY, CDR2 SVGAGI, per germline (reference sequence). Trimming took off 0 bases at V and 3 bases at J, with 11 bases between the two ends. The CDR3 runs to 16 residues. The CDR3 spells CASSYSQGFDTGELFF. DNA for the CDR3: TGTGCCAGCAGTTACTCCCAGGGGTTCGACACCGGGGAGCTGTTTTTT.

This rearrangement joins TRBV19 to TRBJ1-5; 10 nucleotides line up with TRBD1. V lost 8 bases to trimming and J lost 7 bases; unmatched junction nucleotides: 11. Germline V gene sequence: CDR1 LNHDA, CDR2 SQIVND (reference sequence). This CDR3 comprises 15 residues. The CDR3 region has the DNA TGTGCCAGTCGCGCAGACAGGGGGCATAAACAGCCCCAGCATTTT. As protein: CASRADRGHKQPQHF. The variable domain in full, with the rest retrieved from reference TRBV19 and TRBJ1-5, is DGGITQSPKYLFRKEGQNVTLSCEQNLNHDAMYWYRQDPGQGLRLIYYSQIVNDFQKGDIAEGYSVSREKKESFPLTVTSAQKNPTAFYLCASRADRGHKQPQHFGDGTRLSIL.

This clone came up a few times. The V call is TRBV7-8, the J call TRBJ1-6; D might be TRBD1 (6 bases). The CDR3 is 16 residues long. Germline V lookup: CDR1 SGHVS, CDR2 FQNEAQ. Trimming removed 5 bases from V and 5 bases from J, with 16 bases in between. The CDR3 DNA follows: TGTGCCAGCAGCCGAGACAGGCAGTTTAATAATTCACCCCTCCACTTT. This codes for CASSRDRQFNNSPLHF.

The rearrangement links TRBV11-2 to TRBJ2-5, with a weak D call TRBD2 (6 bases). Per germline, CDR1 SGHAT and CDR2 FQNNGV. V lost 5 bases and J 1 base, leaving 11 bases between the germline ends. The CDR3 runs 14 residues. As DNA, the CDR3 is TGTGCCAGCAGCCGAGGTAGCGGCCAAGAGACCCAGTACTTC. It encodes CASSRGSGQETQYF.

The J gene is TRBJ2-5, the V gene TRBV7-2; D perhaps matches TRBD1 (6 bases). This CDR3 has 14 amino acids. V shed 2 bases and J shed 3 bases, with 10 bases lying between them. CDR1 is SGHTA, CDR2 FQGNSA, per germline. The CDR3: CASSLYNREETQYF. In DNA form, the CDR3 reads TGTGCCAGCAGCTTATACAACAGGGAAGAGACCCAGTACTTC.

CDR3 residues: CASSPTDSYSNYGYTF. CDR3 in DNA: TGCGCCAGCAGCCCCACCGACAGCTACTCTAACTATGGCTACACCTTC. The rearrangement uses TRBV4-1 and TRBJ1-2; TRBD1 is a possible D gene (5 bases). This CDR3 has 16 residues. Trimming shortened V by 4 bases and J by 0 bases, and 15 bases separated the two germline ends. CDR1 MGHRA and CDR2 YSYEKL come from the germline V gene.

V is TRBV18 and J is TRBJ2-7; TRBD1 is a possible D gene (5 bases). Trimming removed 4 bases from V and 4 bases from J, with 23 bases in between. Germline V gene data show CDR1 as KGHSH and CDR2 as LQKENI. The CDR3 spans 17 residues. The CDR3 bases are TGTGCCAGCTCACTCAGACGTACAGGAATCTCAACATACGAGCAGTACTTC. Protein sequence: CASSLRRTGISTYEQYF.

The CDR3 sequence: CASSQGPAGGGDTQYF. CDR3 coding DNA: TGTGCCAGCAGCCAAGGGCCAGCGGGAGGAGGAGATACGCAGTATTTT. The V gene is TRBV3-1 (or the pseudogene TRBV3-2), the J gene TRBJ2-3, with TRBD2 matching over 9 bases. The CDR3 consists of 16 residues. In germline, CDR1 is LGHDT, CDR2 YNNKEL (reference sequence). With V trimmed by 1 base and J by 5 bases, 7 bases remained unmatched.

This sequence joins TRBV5-1 and TRBJ1-2; 7 bases map to TRBD1. Per the germline V gene, CDR1 is SGHRS and CDR2 is YFSETQ. V shed 4 bases, J shed 2 bases, and the junction held 5 bases outside the gene matches. This CDR3 contains 14 residues. CDR3 nucleotides: TGCGCCAGCAGCACCGGGACAGTAAACTATGGCTACACCTTC. Translation: CASSTGTVNYGYTF.

The chain recombines TRBV11-2 with TRBJ2-2; D call uncertain. Trimming shortened V by 0 bases and J by 3 bases, and 11 bases separated the two germline ends. There are 16 residues in the CDR3. Germline assignment: CDR1 SGHAT and CDR2 FQNNGV. The CDR3 region is CASSLDLIRDTGELFF. DNA of the CDR3: TGTGCCAGCAGCTTAGATCTGATTAGAGACACCGGGGAGCTGTTTTTT.

This clone was counted a few times. V gene TRBV5-1 combines with J gene TRBJ1-6; 7 bases match TRBD1. The germline V gene encodes CDR1 SGHRS and CDR2 YFSETQ. The CDR3 spans 16 residues. V shed 2 bases, J shed 4 bases, and the junction held 6 bases outside the gene matches. The CDR3: CASSFAGQLYNSPLHF. CDR3 nucleotide sequence: TGCGCCAGCAGCTTTGCGGGACAGCTTTATAATTCACCCCTCCACTTT.

This clone turned up a few times. The rearrangement links TRBV5-4 to TRBJ2-7; the match to TRBD1 covers 9 bases. The germline CDR1 and CDR2 sequences are SGHNT and YYREEE (reference sequence). CDR3 length: 14 residues. J was trimmed by 3 bases and V by 4 bases; bases with no gene match: 5. The CDR3 is CASSPPDRGYEQYF. CDR3 sequence (DNA): TGTGCCAGCAGCCCTCCGGACAGGGGCTACGAGCAGTACTTC.

The chain combines TRBV2 with TRBJ2-7; TRBD1 might be the D (5 bases). Germline CDR1 and CDR2: SNHLY and FYNNEI. CDR3 length: 13 residues. V lost 7 bases, J lost 2 bases, and 12 bases lay in between. CDR3 in DNA: TGTGCCAGCACTACTGACAGAGCCTACGAGCAGTACTTC. Translation: CASTTDRAYEQYF.

V gene TRBV5-4 combines with J gene TRBJ1-2; no definite D call. V was shortened by 1 base and J by 6 bases, with 10 bases between the two germline ends. Germline V CDR1 and CDR2: SGHNT, YYREEE (reference sequence). The length of the CDR3 is 13 residues. The CDR3 DNA is TGTGCCAGCAGCTTGAGACCGAGGGATGGCTACACCTTC. As protein: CASSLRPRDGYTF.

This clone was seen more than once but under ten times. One junction end does not reproduce the germline sequence, and a read error may be involved. The chain employs TRBV4-1 and TRBJ2-2; tentatively, D is TRBD2 (6 bases). Germline V gene sequence: CDR1 MGHRA, CDR2 YSYEKL. This CDR3 has 16 amino acids. The DNA for the CDR3 is TGCGCCAGCACCCAAAACGGCGGGAACGGGGCCGGGGAGCTGTTTTTT. The encoded protein is CASTQNGGNGAGELFF.

The rearrangement uses TRBV5-1 and TRBJ1-3; D might be TRBD1 (5 bases). The CDR3 has 14 residues. CDR1 is SGHRS and CDR2 is YFSETQ in the germline V gene. The V gene lost 0 bases and the J gene lost 4 bases, with 8 bases spanning the gap. CDR3 sequence reads: CASSLAGAGNTIYF. CDR3 bases: TGCGCCAGCAGCTTGGCTGGGGCCGGAAACACCATATATTTT. Combining the CDR3 with reference TRBV5-1 and TRBJ1-3 gives the whole variable domain KAGVTQTPRYLIKTRGQQVTLSCSPISGHRSVSWYQQTPGQGLQFLFEYFSETQRNKGNFPGRFSGRQFSNSRSEMNVSTLELGDSALYLCASSLAGAGNTIYFGEGSWLTVV.

The CDR3 is CASSPDPRVQARVKLFF. CDR3 sequence (DNA): TGCGCCAGCAGCCCCGACCCCCGAGTACAGGCCCGAGTAAAACTGTTTTTT. The chain uses TRBV4-1 and TRBJ1-4, with D maybe TRBD1 (5 bases). The CDR3 covers 17 residues. V was shortened by 4 bases and J by 10 bases, with 25 bases between the two germline ends. Germline V lookup: CDR1 MGHRA, CDR2 YSYEKL.

V usage is TRBV10-3 and J usage is TRBJ2-5; a possible D gene is TRBD1 (5 bases). The germline V gene encodes CDR1 ENHRY and CDR2 SYGVKD. The CDR3 sequence is 12 residues long. V was cut by 8 bases and J by 2 bases, with 9 bases left in between. The CDR3 DNA is TGTGCCATCGCCGACAGACAAGAGACCCAGTACTTC. Protein: CAIADRQETQYF.

This clone appeared a few times. The chain joins TRBV7-2 to TRBJ2-3, with no clear D. Germline values: CDR1 SGHTA, CDR2 FQGNSA. Trimming removed 1 base at V and 5 bases at J, with 7 bases between. The CDR3 consists of 13 residues. Written as DNA, the CDR3 is TGTGCCAGCAGCTTAGTCGGCGGAGATACGCAGTATTTT. It translates to CASSLVGGDTQYF.

For this clone: Since a much larger clone is just one base distant, this may be a read error. J is TRBJ1-5 and V is TRBV6-5; D call uncertain. The CDR3 extends over 11 amino acids. Germline loops: CDR1 MNHEY, CDR2 SVGAGI. The ends were cut back, 6 bases at V and 3 bases at J, with 3 bases in the middle. The CDR3 sequence is CASSLNQPQHF. As DNA, the CDR3 is TGTGCCAGCAGCCTCAATCAGCCCCAGCATTTT.

The V gene is TRBV28, the J gene TRBJ2-7, with D maybe TRBD2 (5 bases). CDR1 and CDR2 (germline): MDHEN, SYDVKM. The CDR3 loop spans 14 amino acids. The germline V and J ends were trimmed by 5 bases and 6 bases, with 17 bases remaining between them. In DNA form, the CDR3 reads TGTGCCAGCAGTATCTGGGGAGTGGTTCGCGAGCAGTACTTC. Its translation: CASSIWGVVREQYF.